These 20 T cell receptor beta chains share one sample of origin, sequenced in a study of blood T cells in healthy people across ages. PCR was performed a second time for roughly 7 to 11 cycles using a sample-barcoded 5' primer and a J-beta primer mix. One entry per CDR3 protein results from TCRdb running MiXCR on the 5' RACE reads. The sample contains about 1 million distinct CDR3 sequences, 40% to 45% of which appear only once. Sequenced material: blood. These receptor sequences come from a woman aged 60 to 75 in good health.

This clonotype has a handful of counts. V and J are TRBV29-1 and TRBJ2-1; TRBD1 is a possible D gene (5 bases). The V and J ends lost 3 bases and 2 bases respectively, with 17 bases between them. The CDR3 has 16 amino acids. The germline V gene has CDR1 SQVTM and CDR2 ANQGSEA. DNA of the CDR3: TGCAGCGTTGATGGCAGGGCGGCCCAGACCTACAATGAGCAGTTCTTC. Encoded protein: CSVDGRAAQTYNEQFF.

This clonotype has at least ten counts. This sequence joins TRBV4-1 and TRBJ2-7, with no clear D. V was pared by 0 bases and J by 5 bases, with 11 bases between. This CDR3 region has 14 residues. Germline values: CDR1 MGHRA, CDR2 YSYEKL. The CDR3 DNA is TGCGCCAGCAGCCAAGATACGATACCTGACGAGCAGTACTTC. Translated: CASSQDTIPDEQYF.

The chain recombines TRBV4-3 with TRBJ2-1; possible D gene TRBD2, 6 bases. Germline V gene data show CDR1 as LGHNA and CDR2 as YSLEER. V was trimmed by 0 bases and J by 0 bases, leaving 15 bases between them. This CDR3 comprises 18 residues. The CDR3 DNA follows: TGCGCCAGCAGCCAAGATCCCTCTGACGGGAGCTCCTACAATGAGCAGTTCTTC. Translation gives CASSQDPSDGSSYNEQFF.

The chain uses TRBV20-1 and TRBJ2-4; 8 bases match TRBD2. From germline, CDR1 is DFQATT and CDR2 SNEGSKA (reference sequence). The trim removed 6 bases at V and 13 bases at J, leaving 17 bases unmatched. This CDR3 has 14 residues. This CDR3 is CSAPQRGRSYGQYF. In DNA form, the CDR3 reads TGCAGTGCACCCCAACGCGGGAGGTCCTACGGGCAGTACTTC.

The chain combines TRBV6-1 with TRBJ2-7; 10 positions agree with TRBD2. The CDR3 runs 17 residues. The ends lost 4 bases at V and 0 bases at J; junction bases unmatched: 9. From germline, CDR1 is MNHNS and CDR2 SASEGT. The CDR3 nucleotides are TGTGCCAGCAGTGGACCGGGACTAGCGAGGAGCTCCTACGAGCAGTACTTC. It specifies CASSGPGLARSSYEQYF.

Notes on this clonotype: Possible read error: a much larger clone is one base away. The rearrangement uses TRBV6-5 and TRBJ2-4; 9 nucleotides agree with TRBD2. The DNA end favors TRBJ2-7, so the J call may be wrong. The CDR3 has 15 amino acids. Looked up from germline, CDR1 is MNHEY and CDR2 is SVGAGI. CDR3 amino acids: CASRAGTSWRNEQYF. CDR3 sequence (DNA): TGTGCCAGCAGAGCCGGGACTAGCTGGAGGAACGAGCAGTACTTC.

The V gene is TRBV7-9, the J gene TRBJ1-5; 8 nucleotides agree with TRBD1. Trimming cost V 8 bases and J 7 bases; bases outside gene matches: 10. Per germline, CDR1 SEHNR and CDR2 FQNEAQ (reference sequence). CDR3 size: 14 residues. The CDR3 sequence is CASGPGQGPQPQHF. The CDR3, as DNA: TGTGCCAGCGGCCCCGGACAGGGACCGCAGCCCCAGCATTTT.

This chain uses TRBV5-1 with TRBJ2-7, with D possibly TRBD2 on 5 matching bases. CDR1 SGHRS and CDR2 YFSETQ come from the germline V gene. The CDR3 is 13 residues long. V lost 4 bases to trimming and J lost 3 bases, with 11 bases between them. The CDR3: CASSPTSLYEQYF. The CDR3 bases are TGCGCCAGCAGCCCAACTAGTCTCTACGAGCAGTACTTC. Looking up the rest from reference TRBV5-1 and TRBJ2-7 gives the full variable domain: KAGVTQTPRYLIKTRGQQVTLSCSPISGHRSVSWYQQTPGQGLQFLFEYFSETQRNKGNFPGRFSGRQFSNSRSEMNVSTLELGDSALYLCASSPTSLYEQYFGPGTRLTVT.

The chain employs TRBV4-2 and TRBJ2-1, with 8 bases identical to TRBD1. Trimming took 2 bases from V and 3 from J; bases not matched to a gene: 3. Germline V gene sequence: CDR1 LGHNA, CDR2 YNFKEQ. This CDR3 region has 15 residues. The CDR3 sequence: CASSQTGTGYNEQFF. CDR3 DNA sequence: TGTGCCAGCAGCCAAACCGGGACAGGCTACAATGAGCAGTTCTTC.

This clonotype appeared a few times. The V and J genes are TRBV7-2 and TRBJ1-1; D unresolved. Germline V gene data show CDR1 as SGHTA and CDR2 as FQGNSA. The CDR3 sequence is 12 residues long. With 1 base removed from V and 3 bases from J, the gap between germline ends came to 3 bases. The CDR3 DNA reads TGTGCCAGCAGCTTAGAAGACACTGAAGCTTTCTTT. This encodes CASSLEDTEAFF.

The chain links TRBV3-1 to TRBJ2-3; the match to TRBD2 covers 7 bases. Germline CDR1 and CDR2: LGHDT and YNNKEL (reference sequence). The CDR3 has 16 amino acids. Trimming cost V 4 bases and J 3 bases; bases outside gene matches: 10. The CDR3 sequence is CASSRSLAGVTDTQYF. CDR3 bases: TGTGCCAGCAGCCGTTCTCTGGCGGGAGTAACAGATACGCAGTATTTT.

The CDR3: CASQITGGYNYEQYF. The CDR3 bases are TGTGCCAGTCAAATAACAGGGGGCTACAACTACGAGCAGTACTTC. The chain couples TRBV2 to TRBJ2-7, with 9 bases matching TRBD1. CDR1 and CDR2 (germline): SNHLY, FYNNEI. V shed 9 bases and J 3 bases; nucleotides not matched to a gene: 12. This CDR3 is 15 amino acids long.

Here the CDR3 reads CASNGSSGRKYNEQYF. CDR3 DNA sequence: TGTGCCAGCAACGGGTCTAGCGGGAGAAAATACAATGAGCAGTACTTC. This chain links TRBV9 with TRBJ2-1, with 10 bases that match TRBD2. The end of the DNA fits TRBJ2-7 better, so the J call may be wrong. This CDR3 is built from 16 residues. Germline CDR1 SGDLS, CDR2 YYNGEE.

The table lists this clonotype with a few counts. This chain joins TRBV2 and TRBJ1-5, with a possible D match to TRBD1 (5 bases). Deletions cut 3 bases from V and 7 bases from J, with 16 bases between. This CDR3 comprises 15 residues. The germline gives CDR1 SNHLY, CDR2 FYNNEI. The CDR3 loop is CASSDGDGAWQPQHF. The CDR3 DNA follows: TGTGCCAGCAGTGATGGGGACGGTGCCTGGCAGCCCCAGCATTTT.

DNA of the CDR3: TGCGCCAGCAGCCGAGACCCCGGGACAGATACGCAGTATTTT. It translates to CASSRDPGTDTQYF. The chain couples TRBV5-1 to TRBJ2-3; D call uncertain. Per germline, CDR1 SGHRS and CDR2 YFSETQ. This CDR3 is built from 14 residues. V was clipped by 4 bases and J by 3 bases, with 12 bases between them. Full variable domain (missing parts from reference TRBV5-1 and TRBJ2-3): KAGVTQTPRYLIKTRGQQVTLSCSPISGHRSVSWYQQTPGQGLQFLFEYFSETQRNKGNFPGRFSGRQFSNSRSEMNVSTLELGDSALYLCASSRDPGTDTQYFGPGTRLTVL.

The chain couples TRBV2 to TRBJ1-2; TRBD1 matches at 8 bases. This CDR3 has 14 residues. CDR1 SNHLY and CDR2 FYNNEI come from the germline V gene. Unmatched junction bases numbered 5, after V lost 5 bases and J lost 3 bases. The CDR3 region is CASSFDRGDYGYTF. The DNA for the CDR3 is TGTGCCAGCAGTTTCGACAGGGGAGACTATGGCTACACCTTC.

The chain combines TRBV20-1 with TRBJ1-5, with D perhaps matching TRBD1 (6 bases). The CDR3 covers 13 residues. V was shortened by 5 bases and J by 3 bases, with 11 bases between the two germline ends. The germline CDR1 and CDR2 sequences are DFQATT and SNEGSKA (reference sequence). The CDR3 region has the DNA TGCAGTGCTCAGGACAGCGCCAATCAGCCCCAGCATTTT. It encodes CSAQDSANQPQHF.

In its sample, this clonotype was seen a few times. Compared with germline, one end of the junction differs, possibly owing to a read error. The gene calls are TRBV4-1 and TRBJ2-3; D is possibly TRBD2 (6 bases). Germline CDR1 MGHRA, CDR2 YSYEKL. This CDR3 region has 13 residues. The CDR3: CASAGLSTDAQYF. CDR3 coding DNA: TGCGCCAGCGCGGGACTTAGCACAGATGCGCAGTATTTT.

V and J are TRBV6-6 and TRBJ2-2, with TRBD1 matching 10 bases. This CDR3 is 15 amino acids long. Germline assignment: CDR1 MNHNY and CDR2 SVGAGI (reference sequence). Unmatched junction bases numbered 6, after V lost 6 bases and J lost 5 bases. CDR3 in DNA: TGTGCCAGCAGAATGACAGGGGGCAGGACCGGGGAGCTGTTTTTT. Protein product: CASRMTGGRTGELFF.

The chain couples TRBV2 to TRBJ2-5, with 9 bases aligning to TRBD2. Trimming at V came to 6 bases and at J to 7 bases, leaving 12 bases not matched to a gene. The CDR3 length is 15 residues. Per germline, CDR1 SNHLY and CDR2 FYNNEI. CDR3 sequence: CASRFEAGGPRTQYF. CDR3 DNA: TGTGCCAGCAGGTTTGAGGCGGGAGGGCCCAGGACCCAGTACTTC.